The clone carrying this TCR beta chain appeared a single time. This sample was taken from a study of Ad26.COV2.S vaccination and SARS-CoV-2 variants. The germline CDR1 and CDR2 sequences are SQVTM and ANQGSEA. V was trimmed by 4 bases and J by 4 bases, leaving 9 bases between them. The CDR3 has 12 residues. Treatment: over 15 received Ad26.COV2.S at low or high dose, single or two shots; several received placebo; per-sample allocation not given. Specimens were obtained on day 63 following the first vaccine or placebo injection. TCRdb's table, derived via immunoSEQ multiplex PCR, lists solely in-frame clones and lacks some. The sample yields 400,000 to 450,000 clones, approximately 90% seen once.

Sequencing was performed on peripheral blood, taken in a trial of Ad26.COV2.S vaccine versus placebo. This sequence joins TRBV29-1 and TRBJ2-3; the D gene could be TRBD1 or TRBD2 (5 bases each). This clonotype was sampled from a person aged 18 to 59 who received the Ad26.COV2.S COVID-19 vaccine or a placebo. DNA for the CDR3: TGCAGCGTTGGTATGGGGGCAGATACGCAGTATTTT. Its translation is CSVGMGADTQYF.